The 28 T cell receptor beta chains presented below share a single source sample, sequenced in a study of blood T cell repertoires in COVID-19. Sequenced by immunoSEQ multiplex PCR; TCRdb stores in-frame clones only, minus some. The data hold about 250,000 clones, with roughly 80% observed a single time. The source material was PBMCs or T cells enriched from blood (not recorded which). These receptors all come from a woman in her 40s who had been exposed to COVID-19.

The rearrangement uses TRBV6-4 and TRBJ1-3, with D uncertain. V lost 2 bases, J lost 0 bases, and 20 bases lay in between. CDR3 size: 19 residues. Germline V gives CDR1 MRHNA, CDR2 SNTAGT. The DNA of the CDR3 is TGTGCCAGCAGTGACGACCGGGATTACTCTTGGCTCTCTGGAAACACCATATATTTT. Its translation is CASSDDRDYSWLSGNTIYF.

The sample holds one count of this clone. V and J are TRBV18 and TRBJ1-2; D gene ambiguous. Germline V gene lookup returns CDR1 KGHSH and CDR2 LQKENI. The CDR3 has 13 amino acids. V was pared by 2 bases and J by 6 bases, with 10 bases between. The CDR3 bases are TGTGCCAGCTCACCAAGTTTGGAGGATGGCTACACCTTC. This encodes CASSPSLEDGYTF.

This chain joins TRBV6-5 and TRBJ1-5; 8 nucleotides align to TRBD1. The CDR3 is 14 residues long. CDR1 MNHEY and CDR2 SVGAGI come from the germline V gene. Trimming cost V 6 bases and J 5 bases; bases outside gene matches: 6. CDR3 protein: CASRSQGGDQPQHF. The CDR3 region has the DNA TGTGCCAGCAGGTCACAGGGGGGCGATCAGCCCCAGCATTTT.

The chain employs TRBV27 and TRBJ2-1, with D tentatively TRBD2 (5 bases). Trimming removed 8 bases from V and 0 bases from J, with 11 bases in between. The CDR3 sequence is 14 residues long. Germline V CDR1 and CDR2: MNHEY, SMNVEV (reference sequence). CDR3 in DNA: TGTGCCAGCTCAAACCGGGACTCCTACAATGAGCAGTTCTTC. Translated: CASSNRDSYNEQFF.

The rearrangement uses TRBV11-2 and TRBJ2-5; TRBD2 aligns across 10 bases. Per germline, CDR1 SGHAT and CDR2 FQNNGV. CDR3 size: 16 residues. Trimming at V came to 3 bases and at J to 5 bases, leaving 9 bases not matched to a gene. CDR3 DNA sequence: TGTGCCAGCAGCTTCCTAGCGGGGGACCCCTCGGAGACCCAGTACTTC. This codes for CASSFLAGDPSETQYF. Drawing the rest from reference TRBV11-2 and TRBJ2-5, the complete variable domain is EAGVAQSPRYKIIEKRQSVAFWCNPISGHATLYWYQQILGQGPKLLIQFQNNGVVDDSQLPKDRFSAERLKGVDSTLKIQPAKLEDSAVYLCASSFLAGDPSETQYFGPGTRLLVL.

There are a few counts of this clone. The chain combines TRBV7-9 with TRBJ2-7; D might be TRBD1 (6 bases). CDR3 length equals 13 residues. V was cut by 0 bases and J by 12 bases, with 15 bases left in between. Per germline, CDR1 SEHNR and CDR2 FQNEAQ (reference sequence). CDR3 loop: CASSLAVAGELYF. CDR3 in DNA: TGTGCCAGCAGCTTAGCAGTGGCAGGGGAGTTGTACTTC.

V is TRBV5-1 and J is TRBJ1-1, with D tentatively TRBD1 (6 bases). Trimming stripped 6 bases from V and 5 bases from J, with 14 bases between. CDR1 and CDR2 from the germline V gene are SGHRS and YFSETQ. CDR3 length: 13 residues. The CDR3 DNA reads as TGCGCCAGCAAACAGGGAGCGAGGACTGAAGCTTTCTTT. This sequence encodes CASKQGARTEAFF.

In DNA form, the CDR3 reads TGTGCCAGCAGCGCGACTAGCGGGAGCTACAATGAGCAGTTCTTC. This gives the protein CASSATSGSYNEQFF. V gene TRBV5-8 combines with J gene TRBJ2-1; 12 bases map to TRBD2. The CDR3 is 15 residues long. Germline-derived CDR1 and CDR2 are SGHTS and YDEGEE. The V and J ends lost 4 bases and 3 bases, in that order; junction bases with no gene match: 2.

This rearrangement joins TRBV18 to TRBJ2-5; TRBD2 might be the D (7 bases). The length of the CDR3 is 15 residues. Trimming removed 4 bases from V and 5 bases from J, with 17 bases in between. CDR1 KGHSH and CDR2 LQKENI come from the germline V gene. Here the CDR3 reads CASSQGGGGKETQYF. The CDR3 DNA follows: TGTGCCAGCTCACAAGGCGGGGGCGGAAAGGAGACCCAGTACTTC.

The rearrangement joins TRBV28 to TRBJ2-3; 10 nucleotides agree with TRBD2. The V segment lost 2 bases and the J segment 7 bases; nucleotides outside the gene matches: 12. CDR1 MDHEN and CDR2 SYDVKM come from the germline V gene. This CDR3 region has 17 residues. CDR3 amino acids: CASSLGVAGGVPHTQYF. The CDR3 bases are TGTGCCAGCAGTTTAGGGGTAGCGGGGGGTGTCCCACATACGCAGTATTTT. The full variable domain, its missing parts supplied by reference TRBV28 and TRBJ2-3, is DVKVTQSSRYLVKRTGEKVFLECVQDMDHENMFWYRQDPGLGLRLIYFSYDVKMKEKGDIPEGYSVSREKKERFSLILESASTNQTSMYLCASSLGVAGGVPHTQYFGPGTRLTVL.

This clone was detected once. The gene calls are TRBV28 and TRBJ1-6; tentative D call: TRBD1 (6 bases). Looked up from germline, CDR1 is MDHEN and CDR2 is SYDVKM. The CDR3 has 14 amino acids. The CDR3 loop reads CATITGQFNSPLHF. CDR3 in DNA: TGTGCTACAATAACTGGACAGTTTAATTCACCCCTCCACTTT. The full variable domain, with the rest looked up from reference TRBV28 and TRBJ1-6, is DVKVTQSSRYLVKRTGEKVFLECVQDMDHENMFWYRQDPGLGLRLIYFSYDVKMKEKGDIPEGYSVSREKKERFSLILESASTNQTSMYLCATITGQFNSPLHFGNGTRLTVT.

CDR3 region: CASSQPFTGAEQYF. The CDR3 DNA is TGTGCCAGCAGCCAACCATTCACAGGGGCCGAGCAGTACTTC. V is TRBV6-5 and J is TRBJ2-7; TRBD1 matches at 7 bases. The trim removed 6 bases at V and 6 bases at J, leaving 11 bases unmatched. The length of the CDR3 is 14 residues. Germline assignment: CDR1 MNHEY and CDR2 SVGAGI.

This clone has only one observation. V usage is TRBV5-1 and J usage is TRBJ2-6, with D unclear. V dropped 4 bases and J dropped 0 bases, with 11 bases sitting between them. This CDR3 contains 16 residues. CDR1 is SGHRS and CDR2 is YFSETQ in the germline V gene. The CDR3 spells CASSEEPYSGANVLTF. For the CDR3, the DNA is TGCGCCAGCAGCGAGGAACCCTACTCTGGGGCCAACGTCCTGACTTTC. Filled out from reference TRBV5-1 and TRBJ2-6, the complete variable domain reads KAGVTQTPRYLIKTRGQQVTLSCSPISGHRSVSWYQQTPGQGLQFLFEYFSETQRNKGNFPGRFSGRQFSNSRSEMNVSTLELGDSALYLCASSEEPYSGANVLTFGAGSRLTVL.

The CDR3 region is CASSYGQRREGNQPQHF. The DNA of the CDR3 is TGTGCCAGCAGTTATGGCCAGAGACGTGAGGGCAATCAGCCCCAGCATTTT. This chain uses TRBV6-2 or TRBV6-3 with TRBJ1-5, with unresolved D. The CDR3 covers 17 residues. V was cut by 3 bases and J by 2 bases, with 17 bases left in between. The germline V gene encodes CDR1 MNHEY and CDR2 SVGEGT.

V usage is TRBV27 and J usage is TRBJ2-7; tentative D call: TRBD1 (6 bases). The length of the CDR3 is 10 residues. Germline values: CDR1 MNHEY, CDR2 SMNVEV (reference sequence). Trimming left V 6 bases short and J 12 bases short, with 12 bases between. CDR3 nucleotide sequence: TGTGCCAGCAGCAACAGGGAACGGTACTTC. This gives the protein CASSNRERYF.

This clone was seen just once. The chain links TRBV2 to TRBJ2-1; possible D gene TRBD2, 6 bases. Germline assignment: CDR1 SNHLY and CDR2 FYNNEI. The V end lost 10 bases, the J end lost 5 bases, and 27 bases lay between the germline ends. The CDR3 runs to 17 residues. Here the CDR3 reads CATSGAVSTDYNNEQFF. CDR3 in DNA: TGTGCCACCTCCGGCGCGGTTAGCACGGACTACAACAATGAGCAGTTCTTC.

J is TRBJ1-5 and V is TRBV7-2, with a weak D call TRBD1 (6 bases). Germline-derived CDR1 and CDR2 are SGHTA and FQGNSA. V lost 3 bases and J lost 6, with 15 bases in between. This CDR3 contains 15 residues. In DNA form, the CDR3 reads TGTGCCAGCAGCTTGGGGGTCACAGGGAGTCAGCCCCAGCATTTT. Translation: CASSLGVTGSQPQHF. The variable domain in full, with the rest retrieved from reference TRBV7-2 and TRBJ1-5, is GAGVSQSPSNKVTEKGKDVELRCDPISGHTALYWYRQSLGQGLEFLIYFQGNSAPDKSGLPSDRFSAERTGGSVSTLTIQRTQQEDSAVYLCASSLGVTGSQPQHFGDGTRLSIL.

This chain links TRBV9 with TRBJ1-3, with TRBD1 matching over 9 bases. Germline V CDR1 and CDR2: SGDLS, YYNGEE. Losses at the gene ends were 0 bases for V and 4 bases for J; bases not matched to a gene: 14. CDR3 length: 19 residues. The CDR3 spells CASSVGLLQGALGGNTIYF. The CDR3 DNA follows: TGTGCCAGCAGCGTAGGCCTTCTACAGGGGGCTCTGGGAGGAAACACCATATATTTT.

This chain connects TRBV5-5 to TRBJ1-2; no definite D call. The CDR3 consists of 13 residues. Between the trimmed V and J ends, which lost 3 bases and 3 bases, there was a span of 9 bases. The germline V gene has CDR1 SGHKS and CDR2 YYEKEE (reference sequence). Here the CDR3 DNA reads TGTGCCAGCAGCTCAGACGGAGACTATGGCTACACCTTC. It translates to CASSSDGDYGYTF.

This clone is a singleton in its sample. The chain combines TRBV6-1 with TRBJ1-1, with D perhaps matching TRBD1 (6 bases). This CDR3 comprises 13 residues. V was shortened by 3 bases and J by 2 bases, with 7 bases between the two germline ends. Germline lookup yields CDR1 MNHNS and CDR2 SASEGT. In nucleotides, the CDR3 is TGTGCCAGCAGTGAGACAGGAAACACTGAAGCTTTCTTT. Its translation is CASSETGNTEAFF.

The rearrangement uses TRBV5-4 and TRBJ2-3; TRBD2 matches 7 bases. This CDR3 comprises 15 residues. V shed 3 bases and J 4 bases; nucleotides not matched to a gene: 8. The germline V gene has CDR1 SGHNT and CDR2 YYREEE (reference sequence). The CDR3 sequence: CASSSGLVGSDTQYF. The CDR3 DNA reads TGTGCCAGCAGCTCCGGACTAGTAGGTTCAGATACGCAGTATTTT.

The rearrangement joins TRBV7-3 to TRBJ1-1; TRBD1 matches 10 bases. The trim removed 5 bases at V and 3 bases at J, leaving 3 bases unmatched. CDR1 is SGHTA and CDR2 is FQGTGA in the germline V gene. The CDR3 runs 14 residues. CDR3 in amino acids: CASSPGQGDTEAFF. The CDR3, as DNA: TGTGCCAGCAGCCCAGGACAGGGGGACACTGAAGCTTTCTTT.

The chain couples TRBV5-4 to TRBJ2-7; no firm D call. V dropped 5 bases and J dropped 0 bases, with 12 bases sitting between them. CDR1 and CDR2 (germline): SGHNT, YYREEE (reference sequence). The CDR3 covers 14 residues. CDR3 sequence reads: CASRLRRSSYEQYF. The CDR3 bases are TGTGCCAGCAGGTTGAGGCGGAGCTCCTACGAGCAGTACTTC.

Many counts were recorded for this clone. The chain uses TRBV5-1 and TRBJ1-1; TRBD1 might be the D (6 bases). The CDR3 is made up of 14 amino acids. Germline CDR1 SGHRS, CDR2 YFSETQ. Trimming pared 4 bases from V and 4 bases from J, leaving 14 bases between. In DNA, the CDR3 is TGCGCCAGCAGCAAACAGGGAGACGGCACTGAAGCTTTCTTT. It specifies CASSKQGDGTEAFF. Supplemented by reference TRBV5-1 and TRBJ1-1, the full variable domain reads KAGVTQTPRYLIKTRGQQVTLSCSPISGHRSVSWYQQTPGQGLQFLFEYFSETQRNKGNFPGRFSGRQFSNSRSEMNVSTLELGDSALYLCASSKQGDGTEAFFGQGTRLTVV.

DNA for the CDR3: TGTGCCAGCAGCGTAGCCCCTAGTGCGAGCTCCTACGAGCAGTACTTC. Its protein product is CASSVAPSASSYEQYF. The chain has TRBV9 and TRBJ2-7; no firm D call. Trimming pared 0 bases from V and 0 bases from J, leaving 13 bases between. The CDR3 is 16 amino acids. Germline V CDR1 and CDR2: SGDLS, YYNGEE.

This clone was detected only a few times. Other DNA sequences from this sample encode an identical CDR3 as well. The J gene is TRBJ1-5, the V gene TRBV6-1; D ambiguous. This CDR3 spans 11 amino acids. CDR1 and CDR2 (germline): MNHNS, SASEGT. V lost 3 bases to trimming and J lost 6 bases, with 3 bases between them. The CDR3 DNA reads as TGTGCCAGCAGTGATAGTCAGCCCCAGCATTTT. Its protein is CASSDSQPQHF.

Ten or more counts support this clone. In the same sample, other DNA sequences code for this CDR3. J is TRBJ2-1 and V is TRBV7-9; 7 bases are a match to TRBD2. Germline-derived CDR1 and CDR2 are SEHNR and FQNEAQ (reference sequence). J lost 6 bases, V lost 5 bases, and 4 bases had no gene match. CDR3 length: 13 residues. CDR3 DNA: TGTGCCAGCAGCCGGGGGGTAGGCAATGAGCAGTTCTTC. It yields the protein CASSRGVGNEQFF. Combining the CDR3 with reference TRBV7-9 and TRBJ2-1 gives the whole variable domain DTGVSQNPRHKITKRGQNVTFRCDPISEHNRLYWYRQTLGQGPEFLTYFQNEAQLEKSRLLSDRFSAERPKGSFSTLEIQRTEQGDSAMYLCASSRGVGNEQFFGPGTRLTVL.

The chain recombines TRBV6-5 with TRBJ1-2; 7 bases fit TRBD1. Trimming cost V 6 bases and J 8 bases; bases outside gene matches: 12. Looked up from germline, CDR1 is MNHEY and CDR2 is SVGAGI. The CDR3 has 14 residues. DNA of the CDR3: TGTGCCAGCAGGCTTCCCCGGGACAGAGAAGGCTACACCTTC. Translated, it gives CASRLPRDREGYTF.